Described below is a single T cell receptor (beta chain) sequence and its context. This sample was included in a study of blood T cell repertoires in COVID-19. Study context: Sites across the United States, Italy and Spain contributed samples from acute and convalescent COVID-19.

CDR1 is KGHSH, CDR2 LQKENI, per germline. Trimming at V came to 3 bases and at J to 2 bases, leaving 2 bases not matched to a gene. The CDR3 length is 14 residues. As processed by the authors: The authors estimated nucleated cell counts from reference gene primer amplification. Clones were sequenced by immunoSEQ multiplex PCR, and TCRdb holds only the in-frame ones, with some missing. That table supplies the V and J calls and clone size; D and trimming were determined from the DNA. The sample consists of several thousand clones, 86% of them appearing once. The sequencing sample was made of peripheral blood. The receptor was derived from a human donor with active COVID-19. The donor label of this sample is uncertain. This sequence joins TRBV18 and TRBJ2-3; 7 bases fit TRBD2. The chain's CDR3 is CASSPTSVTDTQYF. The CDR3 DNA sequence: TGTGCCAGCTCACCTACTAGCGTCACAGATACGCAGTATTTT.